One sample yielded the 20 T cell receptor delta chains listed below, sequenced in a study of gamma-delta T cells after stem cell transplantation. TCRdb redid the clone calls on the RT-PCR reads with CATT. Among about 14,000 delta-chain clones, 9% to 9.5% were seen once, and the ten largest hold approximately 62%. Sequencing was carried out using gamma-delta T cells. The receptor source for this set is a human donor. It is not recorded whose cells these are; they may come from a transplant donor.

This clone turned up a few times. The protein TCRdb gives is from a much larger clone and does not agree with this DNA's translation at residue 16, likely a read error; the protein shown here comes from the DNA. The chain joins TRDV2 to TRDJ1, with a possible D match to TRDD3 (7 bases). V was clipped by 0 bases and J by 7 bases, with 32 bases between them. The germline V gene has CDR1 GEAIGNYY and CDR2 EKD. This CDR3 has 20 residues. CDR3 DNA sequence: TGTGCCTGTGACACCGTTCCTTCCAACTGGGGATCGGAAAATGGCGTTAAACTCATCTTT. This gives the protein CACDTVPSNWGSENGVKLIF.

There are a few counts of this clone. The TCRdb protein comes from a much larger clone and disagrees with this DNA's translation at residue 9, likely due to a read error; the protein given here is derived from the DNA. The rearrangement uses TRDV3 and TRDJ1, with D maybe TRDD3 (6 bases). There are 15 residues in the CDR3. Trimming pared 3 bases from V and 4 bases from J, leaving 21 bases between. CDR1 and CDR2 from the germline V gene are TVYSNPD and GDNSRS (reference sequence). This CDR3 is CALVAGADMVDKLIF. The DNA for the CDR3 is TGTGCCTTGGTAGCTGGGGCGGATATGGTCGATAAACTCATCTTT.

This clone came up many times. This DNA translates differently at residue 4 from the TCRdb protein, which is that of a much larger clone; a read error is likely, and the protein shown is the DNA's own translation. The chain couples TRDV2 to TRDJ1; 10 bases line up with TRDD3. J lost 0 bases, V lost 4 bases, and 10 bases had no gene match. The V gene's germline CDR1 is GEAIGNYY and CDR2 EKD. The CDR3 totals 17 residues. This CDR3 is CACERLGDALYTDKLIF. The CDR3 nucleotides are TGTGCCTGTGAGCGACTGGGGGATGCGCTGTACACCGATAAACTCATCTTT.

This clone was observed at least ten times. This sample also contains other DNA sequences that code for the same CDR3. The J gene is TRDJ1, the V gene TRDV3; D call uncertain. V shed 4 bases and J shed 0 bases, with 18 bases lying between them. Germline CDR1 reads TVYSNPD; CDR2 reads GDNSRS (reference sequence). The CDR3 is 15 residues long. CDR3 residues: CACSPRPRYTDKLIF. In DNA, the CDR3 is TGTGCCTGTTCACCCAGGCCGCGGTACACCGATAAACTCATCTTT. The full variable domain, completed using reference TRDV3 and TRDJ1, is CDKVTQSSPDQTVASGSEVVLLCTYDTVYSNPDLFWYRIRPDYSFQFVFYGDNSRSEGADFTQGRFSVKHILTQKAFHLVISPVRTEDSATYYCACSPRPRYTDKLIFGKGTRVTVEP.

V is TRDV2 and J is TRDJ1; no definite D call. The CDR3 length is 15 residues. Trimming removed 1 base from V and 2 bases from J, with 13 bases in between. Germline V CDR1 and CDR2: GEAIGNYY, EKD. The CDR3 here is CACDTLSNPTDKLIF. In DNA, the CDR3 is TGTGCCTGTGACACACTCTCTAATCCTACCGATAAACTCATCTTT.

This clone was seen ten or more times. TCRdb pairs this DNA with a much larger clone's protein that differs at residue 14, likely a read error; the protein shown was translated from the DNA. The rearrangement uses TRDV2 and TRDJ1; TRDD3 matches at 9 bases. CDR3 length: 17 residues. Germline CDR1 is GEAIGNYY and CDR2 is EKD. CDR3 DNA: TGTGCCTGTGACTTACTGGGGGAGGAGACCTACACCGATAGACTCATCTTT. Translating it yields CACDLLGEETYTDRLIF.

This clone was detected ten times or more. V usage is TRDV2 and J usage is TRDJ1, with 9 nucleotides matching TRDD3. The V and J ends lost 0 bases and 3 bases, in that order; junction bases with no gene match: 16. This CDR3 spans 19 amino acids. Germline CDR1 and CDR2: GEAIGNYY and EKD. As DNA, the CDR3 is TGTGCCTGTGACACCGTTACAAACGCTGGGGGATCACGGGCCGATAAACTCATCTTT. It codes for CACDTVTNAGGSRADKLIF.

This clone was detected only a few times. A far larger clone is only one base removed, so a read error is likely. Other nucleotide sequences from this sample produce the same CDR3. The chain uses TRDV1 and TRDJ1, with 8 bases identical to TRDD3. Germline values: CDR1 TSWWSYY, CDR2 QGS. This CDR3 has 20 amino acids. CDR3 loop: CALGGSLTTGWGTYTDKLIF. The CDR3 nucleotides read TGTGCTCTTGGGGGCTCCCTGACTACGGGCTGGGGGACGTACACCGATAAACTTATCTTT.

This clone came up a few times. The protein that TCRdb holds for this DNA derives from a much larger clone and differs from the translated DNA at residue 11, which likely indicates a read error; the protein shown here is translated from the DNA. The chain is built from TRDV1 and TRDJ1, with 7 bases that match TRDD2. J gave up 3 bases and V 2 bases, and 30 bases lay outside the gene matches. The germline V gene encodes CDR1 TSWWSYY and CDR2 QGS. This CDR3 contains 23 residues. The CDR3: CALGELSIPTKTGVRTLADKLIF. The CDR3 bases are TGTGCTCTTGGGGAATTGTCAATTCCTACTAAGACTGGAGTACGTACCCTGGCCGATAAACTCATCTTT.

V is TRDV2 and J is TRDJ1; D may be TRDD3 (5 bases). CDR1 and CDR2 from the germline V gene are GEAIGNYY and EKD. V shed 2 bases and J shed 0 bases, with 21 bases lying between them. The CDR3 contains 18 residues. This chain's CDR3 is CACDRGRGSRGDTDKLIF. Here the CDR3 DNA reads TGTGCCTGTGACAGAGGACGGGGGTCCCGGGGGGACACCGATAAACTCATCTTT.

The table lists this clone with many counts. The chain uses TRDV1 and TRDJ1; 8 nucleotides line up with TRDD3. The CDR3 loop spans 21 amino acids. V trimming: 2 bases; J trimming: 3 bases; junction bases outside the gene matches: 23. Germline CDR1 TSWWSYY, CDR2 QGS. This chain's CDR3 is CALGERLLRGIRGVQSDKLIF. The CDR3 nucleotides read TGTGCTCTTGGGGAAAGGTTACTACGAGGGATACGGGGGGTTCAGTCCGATAAACTCATCTTT.

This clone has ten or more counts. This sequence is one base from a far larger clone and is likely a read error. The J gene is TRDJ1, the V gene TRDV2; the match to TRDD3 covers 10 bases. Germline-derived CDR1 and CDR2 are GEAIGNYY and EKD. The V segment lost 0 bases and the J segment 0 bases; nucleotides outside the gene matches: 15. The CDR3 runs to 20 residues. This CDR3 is CACDTVYGGYRVEYTDKLIF. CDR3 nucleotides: TGTGCCTGTGACACCGTATATGGGGGATACCGTGTGGAGTACACCGATAAACTCATCTTT.

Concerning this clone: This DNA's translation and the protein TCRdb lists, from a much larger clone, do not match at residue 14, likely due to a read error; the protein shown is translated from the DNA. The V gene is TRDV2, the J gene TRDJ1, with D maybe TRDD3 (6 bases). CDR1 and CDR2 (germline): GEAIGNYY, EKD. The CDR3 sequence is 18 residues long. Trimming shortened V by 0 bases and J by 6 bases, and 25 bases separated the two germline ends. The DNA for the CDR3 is TGTGCCTGTGACACCGTTGGGGGTCCCCCCTATGGGACCTATAAACTCATCTTT. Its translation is CACDTVGGPPYGTYKLIF.

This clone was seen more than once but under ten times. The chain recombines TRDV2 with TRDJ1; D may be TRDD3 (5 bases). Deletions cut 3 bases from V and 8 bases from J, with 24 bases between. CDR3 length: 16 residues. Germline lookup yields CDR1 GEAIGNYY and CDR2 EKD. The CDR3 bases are TGTGCCTGTGACCCCGGTAAGGTACGGGGAAGAGCAAAACTCATCTTT. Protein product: CACDPGKVRGRAKLIF.

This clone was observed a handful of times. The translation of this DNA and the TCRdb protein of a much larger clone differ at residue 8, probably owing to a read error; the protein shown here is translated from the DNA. In DNA, the CDR3 is TGTGCCTGTGACTTGGTGGGGGCTACCCGAAACACCGATAAACTCATCTTT. Translating gives CACDLVGATRNTDKLIF. V gene TRDV2 combines with J gene TRDJ1; TRDD3 might be the D (6 bases). The CDR3 loop spans 17 amino acids. Germline-derived CDR1 and CDR2 are GEAIGNYY and EKD. Trimming shortened V by 3 bases and J by 0 bases, and 19 bases separated the two germline ends.

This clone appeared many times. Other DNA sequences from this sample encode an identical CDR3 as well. The CDR3 DNA reads as TGTGCTCTTGGGGAACGCCCCTCTTTATCTTACTGGGGGATACGTTGCACCGATAAACTCATCTTT. Translation gives CALGERPSLSYWGIRCTDKLIF. The rearrangement uses TRDV1 and TRDJ1; 13 nucleotides match TRDD3. From germline, CDR1 is TSWWSYY and CDR2 QGS. V lost 1 base, J lost 1 base, and 18 bases stayed unmatched. This CDR3 spans 22 amino acids.

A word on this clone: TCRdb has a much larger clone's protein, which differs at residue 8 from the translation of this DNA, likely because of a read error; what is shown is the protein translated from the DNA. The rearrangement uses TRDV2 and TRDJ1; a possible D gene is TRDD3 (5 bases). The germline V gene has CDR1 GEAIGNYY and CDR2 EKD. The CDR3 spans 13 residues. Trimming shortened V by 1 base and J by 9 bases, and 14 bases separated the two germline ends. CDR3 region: CACDTWDGEELIF. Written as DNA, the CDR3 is TGTGCCTGTGACACTTGGGACGGGGAGGAACTCATCTTT.

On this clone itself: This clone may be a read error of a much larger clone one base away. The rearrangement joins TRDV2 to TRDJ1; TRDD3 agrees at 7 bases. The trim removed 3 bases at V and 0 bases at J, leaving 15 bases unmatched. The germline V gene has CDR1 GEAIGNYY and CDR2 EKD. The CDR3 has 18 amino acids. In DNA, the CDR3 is TGTGCCTGTGACCCGAGCGGGTGGGGGAGTCGCTACACCGATAAACTCATCTTT. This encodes CACDPSGWGSRYTDKLIF.

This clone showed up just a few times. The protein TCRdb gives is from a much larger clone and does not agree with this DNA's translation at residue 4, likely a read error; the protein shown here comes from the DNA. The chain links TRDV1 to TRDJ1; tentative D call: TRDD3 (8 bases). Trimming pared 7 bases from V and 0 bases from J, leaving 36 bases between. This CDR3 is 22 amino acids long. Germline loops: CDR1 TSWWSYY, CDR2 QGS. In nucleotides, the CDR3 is TGTGCTCTTGAGCCCGGTTCCTACTTGTGGAGGGGCTGGGGGAGGCACACCGATAAACTCATCTTT. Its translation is CALEPGSYLWRGWGRHTDKLIF.

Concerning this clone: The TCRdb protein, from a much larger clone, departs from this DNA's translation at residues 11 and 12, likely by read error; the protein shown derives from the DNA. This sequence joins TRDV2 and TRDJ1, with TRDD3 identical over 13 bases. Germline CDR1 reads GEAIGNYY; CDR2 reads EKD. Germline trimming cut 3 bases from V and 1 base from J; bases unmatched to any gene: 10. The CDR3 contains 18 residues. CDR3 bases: TGTGCCTGTGACTCATTACTGGGGGATACGCATTTCACCGATAAACTCATCTTT. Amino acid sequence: CACDSLLGDTHFTDKLIF.